The 8 T cell receptor beta chains below come from one sample, sequenced in a study of CD8 T cells in Susac syndrome. cDNA came from 0.5 to 1 ug RNA primed by random hexamers. TCRdb re-called the immunoSEQ multiplex PCR reads through MiXCR, storing one row per CDR3 protein. The profile shows about 200,000 distinct CDR3 sequences, roughly 94% of them singletons. The specimen was CD4+ T cells from PBMCs. Receptors originate from a human donor in good health.

In DNA, the CDR3 is TGCGCCAGCAGTCAATCGGGGGCCTGGGAGTACGAGCAGTACGTC. Its translation is CASSQSGAWEYEQYV. The rearrangement links TRBV23-1 to TRBJ2-7; TRBD1 might be the D (6 bases). TRBV23-1 is known as an ORF, though its function is uncertain. The CDR3 loop spans 15 amino acids. V was cut by 0 bases and J by 4 bases, with 13 bases left in between.

The rearrangement links TRBV9 to TRBJ2-1; D is perhaps TRBD1 (6 bases). This CDR3 contains 15 residues. CDR1 and CDR2 (germline): SGDLS, YYNGEE. Trimming took 0 bases from V and 5 from J, leaving 12 bases between them. CDR3 in amino acids: CASSVGRGVHNEQFF. CDR3 coding DNA: TGTGCCAGCAGCGTAGGCAGGGGAGTCCACAATGAGCAGTTCTTC.

The chain recombines TRBV9 with TRBJ2-5; D tentatively fits TRBD1 or TRBD2 (5 bases each). CDR3 length: 17 amino acids. Germline V lookup: CDR1 SGDLS, CDR2 YYNGEE. V lost 0 bases, J lost 2 bases, and 17 bases lay in between. The CDR3 protein is CASSVGAGGTQQETQYF. DNA of the CDR3: TGTGCCAGCAGCGTAGGGGCTGGGGGAACCCAACAAGAGACCCAGTACTTC. The entire variable domain, with the rest obtained from reference TRBV9 and TRBJ2-5, is as follows: DSGVTQTPKHLITATGQRVTLRCSPRSGDLSVYWYQQSLDQGLQFLIQYYNGEERAKGNILERFSAQQFPDLHSELNLSSLELGDSALYFCASSVGAGGTQQETQYFGPGTRLLVL.

This rearrangement joins TRBV4-1 to TRBJ2-7, with TRBD2 as a possible D gene (6 bases). The CDR3 length is 15 residues. V was cut by 0 bases and J by 3 bases, with 12 bases left in between. Germline CDR1 and CDR2: MGHRA and YSYEKL. The CDR3, as DNA: TGCGCCAGCAGCCAAGATCCGGGGACTGACTACGAGCAGTACGTC. Protein: CASSQDPGTDYEQYV.

The V and J genes are TRBV20-1 and TRBJ2-1, with 7 nucleotides matching TRBD2. The CDR3 covers 14 residues. V gave up 4 bases and J gave up 6 bases; unmatched junction bases: 9. The germline CDR1 and CDR2 sequences are DFQATT and SNEGSKA (reference sequence). The CDR3 sequence: CSAKGPSGVNEQFF. CDR3 nucleotides: TGCAGTGCTAAGGGACCCAGCGGGGTCAATGAGCAGTTCTTC.

The chain couples TRBV10-3 to TRBJ2-1; 8 bases match TRBD1. Germline CDR1 reads ENHRY; CDR2 reads SYGVKD. The V segment lost 9 bases and the J segment 8 bases; nucleotides outside the gene matches: 9. The CDR3 has 13 amino acids. This CDR3 is CAITGGVMDEQFF. The DNA for the CDR3 is TGTGCCATAACAGGGGGTGTAATGGATGAGCAGTTCTTC.

The rearrangement joins TRBV20-1 to TRBJ1-2; TRBD1 aligns across 12 bases. Looked up from germline, CDR1 is DFQATT and CDR2 is SNEGSKA (reference sequence). The trim removed 6 bases at V and 4 bases at J, leaving 9 bases unmatched. The CDR3 runs to 15 residues. CDR3 loop: CSAGQGAPSIYGYTF. CDR3 DNA: TGCAGTGCGGGACAGGGGGCGCCGTCAATCTATGGCTACACCTTC.

The chain recombines TRBV19 with TRBJ1-5, with 7 bases aligning to TRBD1. The germline gives CDR1 LNHDA, CDR2 SQIVND (reference sequence). J gave up 2 bases and V 6 bases, and 7 bases lay outside the gene matches. CDR3 size: 15 residues. CDR3 residues: CASRDRLSGNQPQHF. The CDR3 coding sequence is TGTGCCAGTAGGGACAGGTTGTCTGGCAATCAGCCCCAGCATTTT.